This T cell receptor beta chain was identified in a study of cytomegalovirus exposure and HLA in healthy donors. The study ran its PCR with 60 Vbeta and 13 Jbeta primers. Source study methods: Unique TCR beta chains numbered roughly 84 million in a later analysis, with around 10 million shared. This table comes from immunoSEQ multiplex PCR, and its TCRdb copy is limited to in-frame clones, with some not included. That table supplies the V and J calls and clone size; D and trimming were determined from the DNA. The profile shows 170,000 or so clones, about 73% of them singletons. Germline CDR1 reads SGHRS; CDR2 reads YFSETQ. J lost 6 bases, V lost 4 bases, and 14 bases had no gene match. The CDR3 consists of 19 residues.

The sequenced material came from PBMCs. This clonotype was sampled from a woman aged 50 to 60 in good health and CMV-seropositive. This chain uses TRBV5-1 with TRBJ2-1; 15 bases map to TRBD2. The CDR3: CASSREGLAGGLSGNEQFF. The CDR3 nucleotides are TGCGCCAGCAGCAGAGAAGGACTAGCGGGGGGGCTATCTGGCAATGAGCAGTTCTTC.